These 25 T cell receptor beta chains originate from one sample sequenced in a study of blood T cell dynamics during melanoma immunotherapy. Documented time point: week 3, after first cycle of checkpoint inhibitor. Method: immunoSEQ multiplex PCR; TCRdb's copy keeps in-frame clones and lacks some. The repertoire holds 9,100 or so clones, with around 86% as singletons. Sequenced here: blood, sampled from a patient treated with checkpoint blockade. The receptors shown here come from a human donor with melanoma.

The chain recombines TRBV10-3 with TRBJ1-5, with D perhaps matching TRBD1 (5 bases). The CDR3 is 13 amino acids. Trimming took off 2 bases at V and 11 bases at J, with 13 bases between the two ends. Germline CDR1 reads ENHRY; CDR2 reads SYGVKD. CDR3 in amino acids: CAISERGKTAQHF. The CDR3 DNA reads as TGTGCCATCAGTGAGAGGGGAAAGACGGCCCAGCATTTT.

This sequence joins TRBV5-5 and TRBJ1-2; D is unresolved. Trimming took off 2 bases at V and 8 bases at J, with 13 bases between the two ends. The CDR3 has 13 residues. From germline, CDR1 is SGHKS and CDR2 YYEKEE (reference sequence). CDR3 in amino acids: CASSFVLAGGYTF. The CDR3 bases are TGTGCCAGCAGCTTTGTACTGGCCGGGGGCTACACCTTC.

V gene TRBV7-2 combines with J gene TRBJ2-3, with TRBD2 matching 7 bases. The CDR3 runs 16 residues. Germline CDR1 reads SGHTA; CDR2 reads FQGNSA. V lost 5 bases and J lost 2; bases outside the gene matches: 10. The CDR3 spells CASSRDGGELTDTQYF. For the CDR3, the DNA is TGTGCCAGCAGCCGAGATGGGGGGGAGCTCACAGATACGCAGTATTTT.

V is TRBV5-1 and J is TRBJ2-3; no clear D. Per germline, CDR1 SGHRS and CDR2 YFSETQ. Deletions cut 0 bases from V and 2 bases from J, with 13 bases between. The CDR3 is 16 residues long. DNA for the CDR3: TGCGCCAGCAGCTTGGAGGGCGACGGAAACACAGATACGCAGTATTTT. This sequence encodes CASSLEGDGNTDTQYF.

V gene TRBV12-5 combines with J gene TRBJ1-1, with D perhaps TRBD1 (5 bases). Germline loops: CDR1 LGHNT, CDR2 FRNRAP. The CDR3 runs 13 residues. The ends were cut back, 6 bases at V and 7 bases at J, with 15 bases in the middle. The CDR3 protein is CASGAETGFEAFF. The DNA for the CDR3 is TGTGCTAGTGGCGCGGAAACAGGATTTGAAGCTTTCTTT.

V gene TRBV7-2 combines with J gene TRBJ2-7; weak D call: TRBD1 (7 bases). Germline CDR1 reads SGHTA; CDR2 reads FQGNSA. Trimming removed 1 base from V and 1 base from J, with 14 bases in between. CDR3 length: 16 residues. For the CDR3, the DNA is TGTGCCAGCAGCTTAGGACCAGGGGGGAGTTCCTACGAGCAGTACTTC. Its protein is CASSLGPGGSSYEQYF.

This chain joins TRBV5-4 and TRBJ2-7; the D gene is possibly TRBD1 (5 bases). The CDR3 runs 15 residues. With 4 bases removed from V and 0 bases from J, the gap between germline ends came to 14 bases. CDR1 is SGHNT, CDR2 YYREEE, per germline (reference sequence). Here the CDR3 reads CASSLTQAYSYEQYF. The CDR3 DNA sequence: TGTGCCAGCAGCCTGACACAGGCGTACTCCTACGAGCAGTACTTC.

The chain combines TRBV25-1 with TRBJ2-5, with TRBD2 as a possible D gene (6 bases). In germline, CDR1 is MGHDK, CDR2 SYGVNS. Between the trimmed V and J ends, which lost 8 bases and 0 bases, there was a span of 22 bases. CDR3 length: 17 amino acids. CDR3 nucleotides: TGTGCCAGCGGAGAAGGACCGGGGCGGGGCCACCAAGAGACCCAGTACTTC. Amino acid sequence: CASGEGPGRGHQETQYF.

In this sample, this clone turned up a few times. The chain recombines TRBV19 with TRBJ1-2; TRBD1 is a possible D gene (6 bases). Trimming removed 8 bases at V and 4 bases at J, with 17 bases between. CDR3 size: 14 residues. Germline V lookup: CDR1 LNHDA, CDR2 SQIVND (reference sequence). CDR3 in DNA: TGTGCCAGTGGAGGGAGACAGGACCTCTATGGCTACACCTTC. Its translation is CASGGRQDLYGYTF.

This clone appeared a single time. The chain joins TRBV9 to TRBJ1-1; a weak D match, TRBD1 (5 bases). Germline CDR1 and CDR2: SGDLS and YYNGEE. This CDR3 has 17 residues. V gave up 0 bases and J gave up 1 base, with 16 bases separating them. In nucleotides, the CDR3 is TGTGCCAGCAGCGTAGGGGTTGGGGCTCGGAGGAACACTGAAGCTTTCTTT. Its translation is CASSVGVGARRNTEAFF.

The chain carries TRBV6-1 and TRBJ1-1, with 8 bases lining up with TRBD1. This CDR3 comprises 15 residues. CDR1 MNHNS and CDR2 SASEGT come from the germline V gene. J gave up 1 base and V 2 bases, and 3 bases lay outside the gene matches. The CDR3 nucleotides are TGTGCCAGCAGTGAATTTGGGACAGGGAACACTGAAGCTTTCTTT. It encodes CASSEFGTGNTEAFF.

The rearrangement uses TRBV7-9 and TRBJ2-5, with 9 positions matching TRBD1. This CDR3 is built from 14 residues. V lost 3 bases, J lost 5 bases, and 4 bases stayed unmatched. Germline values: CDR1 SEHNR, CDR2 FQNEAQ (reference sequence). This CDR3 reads CASSLDRGTETQYF. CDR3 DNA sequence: TGTGCCAGCAGCTTGGACAGGGGAACGGAGACCCAGTACTTC.

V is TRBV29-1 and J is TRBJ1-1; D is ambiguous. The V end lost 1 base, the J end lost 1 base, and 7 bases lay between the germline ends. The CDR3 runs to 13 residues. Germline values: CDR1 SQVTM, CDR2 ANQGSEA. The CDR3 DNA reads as TGCAGCGTTGAAGGCAGAGGGAACACTGAAGCTTTCTTT. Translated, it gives CSVEGRGNTEAFF. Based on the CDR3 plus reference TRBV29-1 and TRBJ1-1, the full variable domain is SAVISQKPSRDICQRGTSLTIQCQVDSQVTMMFWYRQQPGQSLTLIATANQGSEATYESGFVIDKFPISRPNLTFSTLTVSNMSPEDSSIYLCSVEGRGNTEAFFGQGTRLTVV.

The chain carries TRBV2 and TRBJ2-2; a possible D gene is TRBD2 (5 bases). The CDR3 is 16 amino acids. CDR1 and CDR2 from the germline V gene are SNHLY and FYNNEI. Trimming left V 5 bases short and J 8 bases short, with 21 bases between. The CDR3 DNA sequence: TGTGCCAGCAGTCTCCGACTGACGGGGTATGGAGGGGAGCTGTTTTTT. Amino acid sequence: CASSLRLTGYGGELFF.

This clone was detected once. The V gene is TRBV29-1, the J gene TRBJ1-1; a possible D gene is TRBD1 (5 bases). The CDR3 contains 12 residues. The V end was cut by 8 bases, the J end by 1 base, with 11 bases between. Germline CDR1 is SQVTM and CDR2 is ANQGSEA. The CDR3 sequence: CSTDSENTEAFF. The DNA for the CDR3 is TGCAGCACTGACAGCGAGAACACTGAAGCTTTCTTT.

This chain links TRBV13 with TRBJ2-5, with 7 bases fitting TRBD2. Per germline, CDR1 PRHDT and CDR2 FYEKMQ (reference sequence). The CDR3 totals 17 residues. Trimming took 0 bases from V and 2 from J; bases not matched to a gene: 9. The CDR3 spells CASSLGLGRGNQETQYF. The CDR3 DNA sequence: TGTGCCAGCAGCTTAGGCCTGGGGCGGGGGAATCAAGAGACCCAGTACTTC.

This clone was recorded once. CDR3 bases: TGCAGCGTTTTAAAACTACGGGACAGGTCCTACGAGCAGTACTTC. This codes for CSVLKLRDRSYEQYF. V gene TRBV29-1 combines with J gene TRBJ2-7; 8 nucleotides line up with TRBD1. V lost 5 bases to trimming and J lost 1 base; unmatched junction nucleotides: 10. The length of the CDR3 is 15 residues. Germline CDR1 is SQVTM and CDR2 is ANQGSEA.

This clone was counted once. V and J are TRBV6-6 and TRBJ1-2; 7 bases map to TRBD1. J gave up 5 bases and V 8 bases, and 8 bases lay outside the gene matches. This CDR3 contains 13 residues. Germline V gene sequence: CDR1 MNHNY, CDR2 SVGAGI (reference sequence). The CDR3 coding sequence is TGTGCCAGCGGTTCCGGGACAGAATATGGCTACACCTTC. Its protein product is CASGSGTEYGYTF.

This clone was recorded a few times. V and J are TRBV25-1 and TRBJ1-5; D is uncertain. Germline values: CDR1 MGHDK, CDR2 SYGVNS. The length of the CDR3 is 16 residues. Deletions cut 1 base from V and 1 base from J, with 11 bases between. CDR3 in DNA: TGTGCCAGCAGTGAATGTGGAATCAGAAGCAATCAGCCCCAGCATTTT. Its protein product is CASSECGIRSNQPQHF.

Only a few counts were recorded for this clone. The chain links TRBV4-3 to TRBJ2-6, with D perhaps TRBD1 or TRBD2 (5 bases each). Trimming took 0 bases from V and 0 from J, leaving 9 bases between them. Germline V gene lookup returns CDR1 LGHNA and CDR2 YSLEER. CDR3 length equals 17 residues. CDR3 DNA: TGCGCCAGCAGCCAAGATATTGGGGGCTCTGGGGCCAACGTCCTGACTTTC. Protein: CASSQDIGGSGANVLTF.

The DNA of the CDR3 is TGTGCCAGCAGCCCCGAACATAATTCACCCCTCCACTTT. This encodes CASSPEHNSPLHF. This rearrangement joins TRBV27 to TRBJ1-6; no clear D. The CDR3 has 13 residues. The V end lost 6 bases, the J end lost 5 bases, and 8 bases lay between the germline ends. Germline-derived CDR1 and CDR2 are MNHEY and SMNVEV (reference sequence).

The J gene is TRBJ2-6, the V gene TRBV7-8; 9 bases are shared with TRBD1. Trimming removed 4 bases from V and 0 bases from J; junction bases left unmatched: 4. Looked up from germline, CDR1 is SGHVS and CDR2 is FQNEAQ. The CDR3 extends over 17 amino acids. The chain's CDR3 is CASSSGTGSSGANVLTF. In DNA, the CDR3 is TGTGCCAGCAGCTCGGGGACAGGGAGCTCTGGGGCCAACGTCCTGACTTTC.

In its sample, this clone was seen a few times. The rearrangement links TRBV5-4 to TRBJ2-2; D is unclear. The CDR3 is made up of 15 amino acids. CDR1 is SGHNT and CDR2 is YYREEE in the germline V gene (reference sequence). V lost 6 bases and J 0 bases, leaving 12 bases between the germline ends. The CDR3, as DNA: TGTGCCAGCACCCCACTGGATTCGAACACCGGGGAGCTGTTTTTT. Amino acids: CASTPLDSNTGELFF.

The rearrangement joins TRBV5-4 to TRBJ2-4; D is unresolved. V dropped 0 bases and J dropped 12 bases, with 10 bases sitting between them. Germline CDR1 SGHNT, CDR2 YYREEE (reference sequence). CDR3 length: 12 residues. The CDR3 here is CASSLGEDDQYF. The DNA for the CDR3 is TGTGCCAGCAGCTTGGGAGAGGATGATCAGTACTTC.

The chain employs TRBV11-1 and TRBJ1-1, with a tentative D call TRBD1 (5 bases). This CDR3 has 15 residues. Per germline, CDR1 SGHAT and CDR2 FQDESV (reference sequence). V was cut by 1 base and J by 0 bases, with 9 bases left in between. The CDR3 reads CASSLGGGMNTEAFF. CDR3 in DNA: TGTGCCAGCAGCTTAGGGGGCGGAATGAACACTGAAGCTTTCTTT.